This T cell receptor (beta chain) originates from a study of blood T cell repertoires in COVID-19. The V end was cut by 3 bases, the J end by 6 bases, with 14 bases between. Germline loops: CDR1 SQVTM, CDR2 ANQGSEA. The CDR3 spans 13 residues. Authors' processing steps: The assay estimated nucleated cells by amplifying reference gene primers. The data were produced by immunoSEQ multiplex PCR, yet TCRdb's version contains in-frame clones alone and is incomplete. That table gives V, J and clone size, and the DNA gave D and trimming. Among about 200,000 clones, approximately 83% were seen once, and the ten largest hold 3% to 4%.

This TCR came from a woman in her forties with acute COVID-19. The genes are TRBV29-1 and TRBJ1-2; possible D gene TRBD1, 6 bases. Sequenced: PBMCs or T cells enriched from blood (not recorded which). CDR3 DNA: TGCAGCGTTGATTTAGGGGGTCTCGATGGCTACACCTTC. Protein sequence: CSVDLGGLDGYTF.